This TCR beta chain was profiled in a study of vaccination and CD4 T cells after COVID-19. Trimming removed 5 bases at V and 0 bases at J, with 20 bases between. Germline CDR1 and CDR2: SGHTA and FQGNSA. This CDR3 spans 18 amino acids. The treatment here: approximately nine-day PBMC culture with coronavirus spike peptide pools or control peptides (ViraFEST assay). ViraFEST relied on peptide pools to expand antigen-specific T cells; the TCRs were sequenced afterward. Relative to its sample, this clonotype is medium-sized. The antigen remains undetermined. Sequencing of DNA taken from cultured CD4+ T cells relied on the Oncomine TCR Beta short-read assay. A single record per CDR3 protein comes from TCRdb applying MiXCR to the PCR reads. The profile covers around 3,500 distinct CDR3 sequences, with 17% appearing a single time and about 22% taken by the ten largest.

The source of this sequence is a human donor who had recovered from COVID-19. Material: CD4+ T cells from blood, cultured in vitro. This chain links TRBV7-2 with TRBJ1-3; no clear D. The CDR3 loop reads CASSLTGRLRRSGNTIYF. CDR3 DNA sequence: TGTGCCAGCAGCCTCACCGGACGGCTACGCCGCTCTGGAAACACCATATATTTT.